This is a list of T cell receptor beta chains from one sample in a study of blood T cell repertoires in COVID-19. Assay: immunoSEQ multiplex PCR; the TCRdb copy retains only in-frame clones and omits some. The data show about 260,000 clones, with 85% to 90% seen just once and roughly 3.9% held by the top ten. The sequencing input was PBMCs or T cells enriched from blood (not recorded which). The receptors shown here come from a woman in her twenties or thirties with acute COVID-19. Each CDR3 is given with its conserved first and last residue. The D gene is left open where the match is weak. Size is stated for part of the rows, as once, few or many counts, or as a class when the clone is expanded.

j_call	clone_size	cdr3_length	d_call	v_call	cdr3_nt	cdr3_aa
TRBJ1-2	-	13	-	TRBV5-4	TGTGCCAGCAGCTCACGGGAGGCCTGGGGCTACACCTTC	CASSSREAWGYTF
TRBJ2-7	-	16	TRBD1	TRBV5-6	TGTGCCAGCAGCTTGGCGGCCGCGACAGGGCTCTACGAGCAGTACTTC	CASSLAAATGLYEQYF
TRBJ2-7	once	16	TRBD1	TRBV6-5	TGTGCCAGCAGTTACCAGACAGGGGTTGGAATCTACGAGCAGTACTTC	CASSYQTGVGIYEQYF
TRBJ1-6	-	18	-	TRBV10-3	TGTGCCATCAGTGAGTCGATGGAGGAGAGCTCCTATAATTCACCCCTCCACTTT	CAISESMEESSYNSPLHF
TRBJ1-1	-	13	-	TRBV30	TGTGCCTGGATGCCGGACAGCCACACTGAAGCTTTCTTT	CAWMPDSHTEAFF
TRBJ2-1	-	16	-	TRBV21-1	TGTGCCAGCAGCAAAGCTAGATCCGGGACTAGCGGGAGGAAGTTCTTC	CASSKARSGTSGRKFF
TRBJ2-7	-	12	-	TRBV27	TGTGCCAGCAGCCATCAGGGCTACGAGCAGTACTTC	CASSHQGYEQYF
TRBJ2-7	-	15	TRBD2	TRBV27	TGTGCCAGCAGTCTCAGGACTAGCGGGAGTTACGAGCAGTACTTC	CASSLRTSGSYEQYF
TRBJ2-3	-	13	-	TRBV29-1	TGCAGCGTTGATTCCGAACAGGCAGATACGCAGTATTTT	CSVDSEQADTQYF
TRBJ1-1	-	12	-	TRBV5-1	TGCGCCAGCAGCTTGGCAGACACTGAAGCTTTCTTT	CASSLADTEAFF
TRBJ1-6	once	16	-	TRBV28	TGTGCCAGCAGTGCTTCCGGGACAACGATAGCCTCACCCCTCCACTTT	CASSASGTTIASPLHF
TRBJ2-3	-	15	-	TRBV6-5	TGTGCCAGCAGTTACAGTCAGGTATTCACAGATACGCAGTATTTT	CASSYSQVFTDTQYF
TRBJ2-2	few	18	TRBD2	TRBV6-2/TRBV6-3	TGTGCCAGCAGTTCTCCCATTCTAGCGGGAGGGAACACCGGGGAGCTGTTTTTT	CASSSPILAGGNTGELFF
TRBJ2-7	once	14	-	TRBV4-1	TGCGCCAGCAGCCAGGTGGACAACTCCTACGAGCAGTACTTC	CASSQVDNSYEQYF
TRBJ2-5	-	12	-	TRBV7-8	TGTGCCACCTTGGAGGGGCAAGAGACCCAGTACTTC	CATLEGQETQYF
TRBJ2-3	-	17	-	TRBV10-3	TGTGCCATCAGTGAGTCGCAGGGGTTTTGGAGCACAGGTACGCAGTATTTT	CAISESQGFWSTGTQYF
TRBJ2-7	few	12	TRBD2	TRBV2	TGTGCTTCTGGGACTACCCTTTACGAGCAGTACTTC	CASGTTLYEQYF
TRBJ1-4	once	14	TRBD1	TRBV19	TGTGCCAGTAGTACGACAGGGGGCTCTGAAAAACTGTTTTTT	CASSTTGGSEKLFF
TRBJ2-3	-	17	TRBD2	TRBV5-1	TGCGCCAGCAGCTCGACTAGCGGGGCCCGTAGCGCAGATACGCAGTATTTT	CASSSTSGARSADTQYF
TRBJ2-1	-	13	-	TRBV5-6	TGTGCCAGCGGAAGAAAGGGAGGCAATGAGCAGTTCTTC	CASGRKGGNEQFF
TRBJ1-2	once	17	-	TRBV14	TGTGCCAGCAGCCCTCTATTCCGAGGTGGCGGGAAGGGTGGCTACACCTTC	CASSPLFRGGGKGGYTF
TRBJ1-4	-	15	-	TRBV28	TGTGCCAGCAGTAACGGGGGGACAACTAATGAAAAACTGTTTTTT	CASSNGGTTNEKLFF
TRBJ2-3	-	12	-	TRBV27	TGTGCCAGCAGTCCGGGGACAGATACGCAGTATTTT	CASSPGTDTQYF
TRBJ2-1	-	16	TRBD2	TRBV4-3	TGCGCCAGCAGCCAAGAAAACAGCGGGAGGACGCATGAGCAGTTCTTC	CASSQENSGRTHEQFF
TRBJ1-4	-	17	TRBD1	TRBV4-2	TGTGCCAGCAGCCCTCAAGACAGGGGGAACCTTAATGAAAAACTGTTTTTT	CASSPQDRGNLNEKLFF
TRBJ1-5	-	16	-	TRBV5-1	TGCGCCAGCAGCTTGGTAGGCGGAGATAGCAATCAGCCCCAGCATTTT	CASSLVGGDSNQPQHF
TRBJ1-5	few	16	-	TRBV5-6	TGTGCCAGCAGCGCGGGTGGAGGGGCCCACAATCAGCCCCAGCATTTT	CASSAGGGAHNQPQHF
TRBJ1-4	-	14	-	TRBV14	TGTGCCAGCAGCCAAGGGCCGTCGAATGAAAAACTGTTTTTT	CASSQGPSNEKLFF
TRBJ1-3	-	13	-	TRBV25-1	TGTGCCAGCAGCTCGGGTGGGGGAAACACCATATATTTT	CASSSGGGNTIYF
TRBJ2-1	-	13	-	TRBV7-2	TGTGCCAGCGGACAGAGCTCCTACAATGAGCAGTTCTTC	CASGQSSYNEQFF
TRBJ2-1	-	13	TRBD2	TRBV30	TGTGCCCAAACTAGCGGGAGTGACAATGAGCAGTTCTTC	CAQTSGSDNEQFF
TRBJ2-1	once	13	TRBD2	TRBV30	TGTGCCTGGAGACTAGCGGGAGTTCATGAGCAGTTCTTC	CAWRLAGVHEQFF
TRBJ1-5	once	13	-	TRBV10-3	TGTGCCATCAGTGAGGACTTCAATCAGCCCCAGCATTTT	CAISEDFNQPQHF
TRBJ2-1	-	14	TRBD1	TRBV29-1	TGCAGCGTTGAAGGGACAGGGGAGGTTACTCGGCAGTTCTTC	CSVEGTGEVTRQFF
TRBJ2-2	once	15	-	TRBV7-3	TGTGCCAGCAGCTTAACAAAACAGGGCCCCGGGGAGCTGTTTTTT	CASSLTKQGPGELFF
TRBJ1-2	few	10	-	TRBV6-4	TGTGCCAGCAGCCCCAGAGGCTACACCTTC	CASSPRGYTF
TRBJ1-1	once	14	TRBD1	TRBV4-1	TGCGCCAGCAGCCACGCCAGGGGGCAGACTGAAGCTTTCTTT	CASSHARGQTEAFF
TRBJ2-7	-	20	-	TRBV2	TGTGCCAGCAGTGAAGGCGTGAGTAGGGCATCGGGAGTTCTATTTTGCGAGCAGTACTTC	CASSEGVSRASGVLFCEQYF
TRBJ2-7	-	15	-	TRBV3-1/TRBV3-2	TGTGCCAGCAGCCAAGCAGGGGAGTCGATTTACGAGCAGTACTTC	CASSQAGESIYEQYF
TRBJ2-5	-	14	-	TRBV5-1	TGCGCCAGCAGCCCTGGACAGCTAGGGGAGACCCAGTACTTC	CASSPGQLGETQYF
TRBJ1-3	-	16	TRBD1	TRBV7-9	TGTGCCAGCAGCTTACAGGGGGCCGTCCCTGGAAACACCATATATTTT	CASSLQGAVPGNTIYF
TRBJ2-7	few	17	TRBD1	TRBV4-2	TGTGCCAGCAGCCAAGATACCGGGACAGGGGTATTGTACGAGCAGTACTTC	CASSQDTGTGVLYEQYF
TRBJ2-3	-	18	TRBD1	TRBV18	TGTGCCAGCTCACCACCAAGGGACAGGGCCTCGGGCACAGATACGCAGTATTTT	CASSPPRDRASGTDTQYF
TRBJ2-7	-	15	-	TRBV4-1	TGCGCCAGCAGCCAAGAGTGGACTGGGGGCTGGGAGCAGTACTTC	CASSQEWTGGWEQYF
TRBJ2-3	-	14	-	TRBV6-5	TGTGCCAGCAACTTACGTGCTAGCACAGATACGCAGTATTTT	CASNLRASTDTQYF
TRBJ1-4	-	14	-	TRBV6-5	TGTGCCAGCAGTTCCGGACAGATGAATGAAAAACTGTTTTTT	CASSSGQMNEKLFF
TRBJ1-2	-	12	-	TRBV28	TGTGCCAGCAGTTTGCAGGGCTATGGCTACACCTTC	CASSLQGYGYTF
TRBJ2-7	-	14	TRBD2	TRBV5-1	TGCGCCAGCAGCTTGGTGGCTAGCGGTAACGAGCAGTACTTC	CASSLVASGNEQYF
TRBJ2-1	-	13	-	TRBV7-6	TGTGCCAGCAGCCCCAGCTCCTACAATGAGCAGTTCTTC	CASSPSSYNEQFF
TRBJ2-7	-	12	-	TRBV29-1	TGCAGCGCCGGGGGACCCTCCTACGAGCAGTACTTC	CSAGGPSYEQYF
TRBJ2-1	-	15	-	TRBV13	TGTGCCAGCAGCTTAGTGATGGGCGGGTACAATGAGCAGTTCTTC	CASSLVMGGYNEQFF